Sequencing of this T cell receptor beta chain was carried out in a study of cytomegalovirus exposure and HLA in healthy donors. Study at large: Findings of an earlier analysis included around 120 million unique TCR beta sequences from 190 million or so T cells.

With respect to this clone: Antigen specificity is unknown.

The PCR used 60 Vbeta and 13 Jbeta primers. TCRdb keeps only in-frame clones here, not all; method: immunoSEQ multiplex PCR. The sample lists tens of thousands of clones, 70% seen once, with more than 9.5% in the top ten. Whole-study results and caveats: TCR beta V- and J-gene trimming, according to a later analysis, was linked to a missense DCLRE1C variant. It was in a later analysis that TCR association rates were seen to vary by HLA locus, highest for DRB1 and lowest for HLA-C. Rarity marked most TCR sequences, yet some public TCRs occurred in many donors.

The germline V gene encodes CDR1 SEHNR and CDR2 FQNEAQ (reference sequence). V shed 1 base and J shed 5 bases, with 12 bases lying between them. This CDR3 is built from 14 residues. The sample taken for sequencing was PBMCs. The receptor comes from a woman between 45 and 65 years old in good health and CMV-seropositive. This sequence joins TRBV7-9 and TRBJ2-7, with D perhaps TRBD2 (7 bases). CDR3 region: CASSLVLGGDEQYF. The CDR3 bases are TGTGCCAGCAGCTTAGTTCTAGGGGGGGACGAGCAGTACTTC.